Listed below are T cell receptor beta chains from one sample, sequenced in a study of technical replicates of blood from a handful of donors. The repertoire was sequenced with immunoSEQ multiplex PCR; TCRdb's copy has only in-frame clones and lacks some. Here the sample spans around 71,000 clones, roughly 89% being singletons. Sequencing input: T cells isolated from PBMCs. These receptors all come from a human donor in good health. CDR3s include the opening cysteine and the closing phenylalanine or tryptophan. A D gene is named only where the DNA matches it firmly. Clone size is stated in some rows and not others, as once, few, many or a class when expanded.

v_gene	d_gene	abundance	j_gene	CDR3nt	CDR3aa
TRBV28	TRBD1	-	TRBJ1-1	TGTGCCAGCAGTCCGGGGACAGGGAATACGTACACTGAAGCTTTCTTT	CASSPGTGNTYTEAFF
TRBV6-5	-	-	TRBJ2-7	TGTGCCAGCAGACAATATAGACTAGTGCACGAGCAGTACTTC	CASRQYRLVHEQYF
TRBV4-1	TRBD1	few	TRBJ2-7	TGCGCCAGCAGCCGGACCGGGACAGCCTACGACGAGCAGTACTTC	CASSRTGTAYDEQYF
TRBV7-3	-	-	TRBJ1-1	TGTGCCAGCAGCTTAAGCCGGGGGGATGAAGCTTTCTTT	CASSLSRGDEAFF
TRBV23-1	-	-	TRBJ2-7	TGCGCCAGCAGTCAATCGGAGGACGAGCAGTACTTC	CASSQSEDEQYF
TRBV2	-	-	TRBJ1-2	TGTGCGACAGCCAACTATGGCTACACCTTC	CATANYGYTF
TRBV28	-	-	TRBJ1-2	TGTGCCAGCATAGGTTTCAGGGGCTACACCTTC	CASIGFRGYTF
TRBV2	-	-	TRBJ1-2	TGTGCCAGCATTGGGACATCCTATGGCTACACCTTC	CASIGTSYGYTF
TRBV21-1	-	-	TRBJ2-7	TGTGCCAGCAGCGGGGGACAGCCGTCCTACGAGCAGTACTTC	CASSGGQPSYEQYF
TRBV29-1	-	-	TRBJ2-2	TGCAGCGTAGTCTCAGGGGCCACCGGGGAGCTGTTTTTT	CSVVSGATGELFF
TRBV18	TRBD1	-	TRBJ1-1	TGTGCCAGCTCACCTGGACAGGGCCACACTGAAGCTTTCTTT	CASSPGQGHTEAFF
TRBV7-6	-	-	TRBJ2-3	TGTGCCAGCAGCTTAGCAGGCGGGATCTCGACAGATACGCAGTATTTT	CASSLAGGISTDTQYF
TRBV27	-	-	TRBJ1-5	TGTGCCAGCACCCCAGGGTATAGCAATCAGCCCCAGCATTTT	CASTPGYSNQPQHF
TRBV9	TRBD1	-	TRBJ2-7	TGTGCCAGCAGCGGCGGGACAGGATACAATGAGCAGTACTTC	CASSGGTGYNEQYF
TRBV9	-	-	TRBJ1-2	TGTGCCAGCAGTGGTCCGACGGGGGGTGGCTACACCTTC	CASSGPTGGGYTF
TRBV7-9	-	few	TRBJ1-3	TGTGCCAGCAGCTTGACTTTAAGCTCTGGAAACACCATATATTTT	CASSLTLSSGNTIYF
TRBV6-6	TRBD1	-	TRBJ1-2	TGTGCCAGCAGTCCTACAGGGGTGGAGAGCGGCTACACCTTC	CASSPTGVESGYTF
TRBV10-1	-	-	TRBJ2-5	TGCGCCAGCAGTGAGTCGTATCGGGGAGAGACCCAGTACTTC	CASSESYRGETQYF
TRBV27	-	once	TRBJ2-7	TGTGCCAGCAGAGGGCTAGCTCCCTTGGGGGAGCAGTACTTC	CASRGLAPLGEQYF
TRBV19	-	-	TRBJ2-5	TGTGCCAGTAGTTATACAGTTACTCGGGAGACCCAGTACTTC	CASSYTVTRETQYF
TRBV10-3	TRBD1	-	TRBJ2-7	TGTGCCATCAGCAATGGACAGGGTCCGAGCTCCTACGAGCAGTACTTC	CAISNGQGPSSYEQYF
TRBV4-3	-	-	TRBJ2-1	TGCGCCAGCAGCCAAGATCAGGACAATGAGCAGTTCTTC	CASSQDQDNEQFF
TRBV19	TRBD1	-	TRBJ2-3	TGTGCCAGTAGTATAGGCGTAGGACAGGGAAGCACAGATACGCAGTATTTT	CASSIGVGQGSTDTQYF
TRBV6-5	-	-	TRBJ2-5	TGTGCCAGCAACCCGCAGCACAGAAAGACCCAGTACTTC	CASNPQHRKTQYF
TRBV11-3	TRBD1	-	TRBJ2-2	TGTGCCAGCAGCCCGGGACAGATTTACACCGGGGAGCTGTTTTTT	CASSPGQIYTGELFF
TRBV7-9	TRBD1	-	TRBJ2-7	TGTGCCAGCAGCGCTAGGCCCGGGACAGCCGACTACGAGCAGTACTTC	CASSARPGTADYEQYF
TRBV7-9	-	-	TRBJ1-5	TGTGCCAGCAGCTTAGCGCGGCAGCCCCAGCATTTT	CASSLARQPQHF
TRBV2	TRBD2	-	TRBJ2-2	TGTGCCAGCAGGGGACTAGCGGGGGGAACCGGGGAGCTGTTTTTT	CASRGLAGGTGELFF
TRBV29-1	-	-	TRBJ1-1	TGCAGCGTTTGGAGCTTTGGGGCCGATGAAGCTTTCTTT	CSVWSFGADEAFF
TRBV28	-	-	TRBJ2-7	TGTGCCAGCAGTCCAGGGATCTCCTACGAGCAGTACTTC	CASSPGISYEQYF
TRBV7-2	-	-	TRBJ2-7	TGTGCCAGCAGCTTTTTAACAGGGTCATGGTACGAGCAGTACTTC	CASSFLTGSWYEQYF
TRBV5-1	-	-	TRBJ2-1	TGCGCCAGCAGCTTAGGGCGGGACTCCTACAATGAGCAGTTCTTC	CASSLGRDSYNEQFF
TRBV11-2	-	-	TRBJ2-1	TGTGCCAGCTCCTATAGCGAAAAGCAGTTCTTC	CASSYSEKQFF
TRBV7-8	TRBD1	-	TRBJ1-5	TGTGCCAGCAGCCCCGGGACAGGGGGCTCGTGGCAGCCCCAGCATTTT	CASSPGTGGSWQPQHF
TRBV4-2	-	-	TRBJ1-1	TGTGCCAGCAGCCTGGAGGTTCGGGGCACTGAAGCTTTCTTT	CASSLEVRGTEAFF
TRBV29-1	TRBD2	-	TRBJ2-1	TGCAGCGTTGAAGGACTAGCGGGAGTCCCCTCCTACAATGAGCAGTTCTTC	CSVEGLAGVPSYNEQFF
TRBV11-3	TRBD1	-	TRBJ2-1	TGTGCCAGCAGCCGGAGGACAGGGAGCTCCTACAATGAGCAGTTCTTC	CASSRRTGSSYNEQFF
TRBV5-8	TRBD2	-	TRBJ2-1	TGTGCCAGCAGCTTGGTGGGTTCGGGAGGCGATGGGTTCTTC	CASSLVGSGGDGFF
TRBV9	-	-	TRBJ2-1	TGTGCCAGCAGCCAGATAGCGACCAATGAGCAGTTCTTC	CASSQIATNEQFF
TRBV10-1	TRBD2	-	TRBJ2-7	TGCGCCAGCAGTGAAGCGGGAGGAGGGTACGAGCAGTACTTC	CASSEAGGGYEQYF
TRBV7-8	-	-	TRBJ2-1	TGTGCCAGCAGCGGGACACCGAGCTCCTACAATGAGCAGTTCTTC	CASSGTPSSYNEQFF
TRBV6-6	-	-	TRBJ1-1	TGTGCCAGCAGTCCCCGGCGAGACAGGAACACTGAAGCTTTCTTT	CASSPRRDRNTEAFF
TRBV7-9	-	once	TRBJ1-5	TGTGCCAGCAGCTTAGGAGGAGGGTATAGCAATCAGCCCCAGCATTTT	CASSLGGGYSNQPQHF
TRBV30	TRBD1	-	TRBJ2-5	TGTGCCTGGACAAAAGGGGGCTCACAATGGGGGGAGACCCAGTACTTC	CAWTKGGSQWGETQYF
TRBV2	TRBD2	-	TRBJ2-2	TGTGCCAGCAGTCCGGGGGGTAGAGTTTCGAACACCGGGGAGCTGTTTTTT	CASSPGGRVSNTGELFF
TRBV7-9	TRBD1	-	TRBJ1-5	TGTGCCAGCAGCCCGCAGGGGGCTCAGCCCCAGCATTTT	CASSPQGAQPQHF
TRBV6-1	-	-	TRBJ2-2	TGTGCCAGCAGCGAAAACAGGGTCGGGGAGCTGTTTTTT	CASSENRVGELFF
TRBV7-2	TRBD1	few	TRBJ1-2	TGTGCCAGCAGCCCCGACAGGGGCTATGGCTACACCTTC	CASSPDRGYGYTF
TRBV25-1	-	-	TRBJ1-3	TGTGCCAGCAGTTGGGGGGGCTTTGGAAACACCATATATTTT	CASSWGGFGNTIYF
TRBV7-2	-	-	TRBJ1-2	TGTGCCAGCAGCCCCCCTGCCTGGCAGGTTTATGGCTACACCTTC	CASSPPAWQVYGYTF
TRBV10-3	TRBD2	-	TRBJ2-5	TGTGCCATCAACCCTAGCGGGAGAGAAGAGACCCAGTACTTC	CAINPSGREETQYF
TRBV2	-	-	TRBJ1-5	TGTGCCAGCAGTGCTGGCAGGGATTGGGATCAGCCCCAGCATTTT	CASSAGRDWDQPQHF
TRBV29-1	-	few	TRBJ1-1	TGCAGCGTTGAATTCGGGAACACTGAAGCTTTCTTT	CSVEFGNTEAFF
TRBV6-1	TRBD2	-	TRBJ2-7	TGTGCCAGCAGCCCAACTAGCGGGTTTTACGAGCAGTACTTC	CASSPTSGFYEQYF
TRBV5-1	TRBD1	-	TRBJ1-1	TGCGCCAGCAGCTTTTTACAGGGGACACAGAACACTGAAGCTTTCTTT	CASSFLQGTQNTEAFF
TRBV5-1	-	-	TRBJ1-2	TGCGCCAGCAGCCGGACAGATTATGGCTACACCTTC	CASSRTDYGYTF
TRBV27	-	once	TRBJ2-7	TGTGCCAGCAGTTCGGGTGACAGTAGCGAGCAGTACTTC	CASSSGDSSEQYF